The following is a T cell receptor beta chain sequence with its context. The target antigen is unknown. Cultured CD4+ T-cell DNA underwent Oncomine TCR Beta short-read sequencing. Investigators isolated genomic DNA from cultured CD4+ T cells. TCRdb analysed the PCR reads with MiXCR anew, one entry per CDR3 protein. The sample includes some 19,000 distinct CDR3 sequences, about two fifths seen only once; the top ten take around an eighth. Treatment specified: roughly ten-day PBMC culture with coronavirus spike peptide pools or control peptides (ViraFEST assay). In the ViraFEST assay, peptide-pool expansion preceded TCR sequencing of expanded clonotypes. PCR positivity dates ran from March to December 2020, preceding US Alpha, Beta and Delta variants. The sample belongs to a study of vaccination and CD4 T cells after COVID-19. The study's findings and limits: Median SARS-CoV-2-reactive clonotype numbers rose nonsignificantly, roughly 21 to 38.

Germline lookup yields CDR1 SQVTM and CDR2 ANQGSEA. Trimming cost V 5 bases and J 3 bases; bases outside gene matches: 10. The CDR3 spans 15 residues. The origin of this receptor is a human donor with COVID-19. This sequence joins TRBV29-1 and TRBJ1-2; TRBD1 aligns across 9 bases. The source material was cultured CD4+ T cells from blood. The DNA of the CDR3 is TGCAGCGTTCCCCGGACAGGGGAGGGGGACTATGGCTACACCTTC. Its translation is CSVPRTGEGDYGYTF.